The 14 T cell receptor beta chains in this list originate from one sample, sequenced in a study of CD8+CD57+ T cells in acquired aplastic anemia. Researchers used genomic DNA as the template to profile TCR beta VDJ and CDR3. Using its own MiXCR run on the reads, TCRdb lists one record per CDR3 protein. Altogether 250,000 to 300,000 distinct CDR3 sequences are present, 50% to 65% being singletons, with the ten largest covering around 1.3%. Whoever was chosen for sequencing had shown CD8+CD57+ cell expansion by flow cytometry. The sample was sorted CD4+, CD8+, or CD8+CD57+ T cells (not recorded which) from PBMCs. All receptors come from a human donor with aplastic anemia.

V gene TRBV5-1 combines with J gene TRBJ1-1; a weak D match, TRBD1 (6 bases). The CDR3 has 15 residues. Germline loops: CDR1 SGHRS, CDR2 YFSETQ. The V end was cut by 0 bases, the J end by 3 bases, with 12 bases between. CDR3 bases: TGCGCCAGCAGCTTGGTGGGGGCCCCCGACACTGAAGCTTTCTTT. This codes for CASSLVGAPDTEAFF.

This rearrangement joins TRBV10-2 to TRBJ2-3; possibly TRBD2 for D (5 bases). The length of the CDR3 is 16 residues. From germline, CDR1 is WSHSY and CDR2 SAAADI. The V end lost 3 bases, the J end lost 5 bases, and 18 bases lay between the germline ends. The CDR3 region is CASSEVGHPGGDTQYF. The CDR3 bases are TGCGCCAGCAGTGAAGTTGGGCACCCTGGAGGAGATACGCAGTATTTT.

This clonotype was observed a single time. The chain recombines TRBV20-1 with TRBJ1-5; D gene unclear. This CDR3 has 14 amino acids. V shed 3 bases and J shed 4 bases, with 13 bases lying between them. The germline gives CDR1 DFQATT, CDR2 SNEGSKA (reference sequence). CDR3 nucleotides: TGCAGTGCTAGGAAGAGTTCCCAAAATCAGCCCCAGCATTTT. Protein: CSARKSSQNQPQHF.

Ten or more counts support this clonotype. CDR3 amino acids: CASTRTSGKNEQFF. Written as DNA, the CDR3 is TGTGCCAGCACCCGGACTAGCGGGAAAAATGAGCAGTTCTTC. The chain has TRBV12-3 or TRBV12-4 and TRBJ2-1, with 12 positions matching TRBD2. This CDR3 contains 14 residues. With 7 bases clipped from V and 7 bases from J, the junction kept 5 bases outside the gene matches.

This chain links TRBV7-2 with TRBJ2-5; D possibly matches TRBD1 or TRBD2 (5 bases each). Germline V gives CDR1 SGHTA, CDR2 FQGNSA. This CDR3 contains 15 residues. V shed 2 bases and J shed 1 base, with 11 bases lying between them. CDR3 residues: CASSLNGATQETQYF. The CDR3 coding sequence is TGTGCCAGCAGCTTAAACGGGGCGACCCAAGAGACCCAGTACTTC.

This clonotype has at least ten counts. The chain's CDR3 is CASSVGGQGTDTQYF. CDR3 DNA: TGTGCCAGCAGCGTAGGGGGTCAGGGGACCGATACGCAGTATTTT. The chain links TRBV9 to TRBJ2-3, with D possibly being TRBD1 (6 bases). This CDR3 contains 15 residues. V lost 0 bases and J lost 6, with 14 bases in between. CDR1 is SGDLS and CDR2 is YYNGEE in the germline V gene.

In this sample, this clonotype turned up a few times. This rearrangement joins TRBV20-1 to TRBJ2-7; the match to TRBD1 covers 7 bases. V trimming: 3 bases; J trimming: 5 bases; junction bases outside the gene matches: 13. Germline V gene sequence: CDR1 DFQATT, CDR2 SNEGSKA (reference sequence). The CDR3 is 15 amino acids. DNA for the CDR3: TGCAGTGCTAGGCACCCGAACAGGGGCATCCACGAGCAGTACTTC. Translation: CSARHPNRGIHEQYF.

This clonotype came up many times. The chain joins TRBV24-1 to TRBJ2-3; TRBD1 matches at 10 bases. Germline CDR1 and CDR2: KGHDR and SFDVKD. The CDR3 loop spans 18 amino acids. V lost 1 base, J lost 3 bases, and 9 bases stayed unmatched. As DNA, the CDR3 is TGTGCCACCAGTGATTTTCCAAGGGACAGGGGTGGGACAGATACGCAGTATTTT. Translating gives CATSDFPRDRGGTDTQYF.

The chain recombines TRBV11-2 with TRBJ2-2; the match to TRBD2 covers 9 bases. This CDR3 spans 14 amino acids. J gave up 7 bases and V 6 bases, and 6 bases lay outside the gene matches. CDR1 and CDR2 (germline): SGHAT, FQNNGV. DNA for the CDR3: TGTGCCAGCAGAACGTCGCGGGAGGGCGGGGAGCTGTTTTTT. Amino acid sequence: CASRTSREGGELFF.

The chain carries TRBV20-1 and TRBJ2-5; TRBD2 matches 10 bases. V was clipped by 2 bases and J by 5 bases; unmatched bases: 8. Per the germline V gene, CDR1 is DFQATT and CDR2 is SNEGSKA (reference sequence). The length of the CDR3 is 15 residues. The CDR3 protein is CSARPSGGLGETQYF. The CDR3 region has the DNA TGCAGTGCTAGACCTAGCGGGGGATTAGGGGAGACCCAGTACTTC.

This clonotype was picked up one time. The CDR3 nucleotides read TGTGCCAGCAGTCTAGCGGGAGTCCTAGGGGAGCAGTACTTC. It codes for CASSLAGVLGEQYF. This sequence joins TRBV7-6 and TRBJ2-7; TRBD2 agrees at 10 bases. The CDR3 extends over 14 amino acids. V lost 6 bases, J lost 7 bases, and 9 bases stayed unmatched. Germline assignment: CDR1 SGHVS and CDR2 FNYEAQ.

This rearrangement joins TRBV6-6 to TRBJ1-6, with a tentative D call TRBD1 (5 bases). Germline CDR1 MNHNY, CDR2 SVGAGI (reference sequence). Deletions cut 7 bases from V and 9 bases from J, with 10 bases between. The CDR3 is made up of 12 amino acids. CDR3 protein: CASTTTASPLHF. The CDR3 DNA is TGTGCCAGCACTACGACAGCTTCACCCCTCCACTTT.

CDR3 sequence (DNA): TGTGCCAGCAGTGAAGCGCTTACAGGGTCAGGTTCACCCCTCCACTTT. Translation gives CASSEALTGSGSPLHF. The chain couples TRBV2 to TRBJ1-6, with a tentative D call TRBD1 (6 bases). Germline-derived CDR1 and CDR2 are SNHLY and FYNNEI. The CDR3 spans 16 residues. The germline V and J ends were trimmed by 0 bases and 9 bases, with 15 bases remaining between them.

The chain couples TRBV5-1 to TRBJ2-2; 10 nucleotides agree with TRBD2. This CDR3 is 15 amino acids long. J was trimmed by 7 bases and V by 1 base; bases with no gene match: 4. The germline V gene encodes CDR1 SGHRS and CDR2 YFSETQ. CDR3 region: CASSLTSGTVGELFF. CDR3 nucleotide sequence: TGCGCCAGCAGCTTGACTAGCGGGACCGTCGGGGAGCTGTTTTTT.